This TCR beta chain was observed in a study of spatial heterogeneity in lung cancer. Study-level information: Beta-chain sequences consistently outnumbered alpha-chain sequences in detection.

V lost 3 bases to trimming and J lost 6 bases, with 15 bases between them. This CDR3 has 14 amino acids. Looked up from germline, CDR1 is WSHSY and CDR2 is SAAADI. Using its own MiXCR run on the 5' RACE reads, TCRdb lists one record per CDR3 protein. This repertoire shows 10,000 to 15,000 distinct CDR3 sequences, 6% to 7% found once; its top ten account for around 3.2%. This clonotype was counted many times. Its antigen is currently unknown. Study outcomes and limitations: Mutation tallies in tumors tracked expanded intratumoral alpha and beta TCR counts. Tallies of expanded TCRs, which were sorted into ubiquitous and regional groups, correlated with counts of ubiquitous and regional nonsynonymous mutations, respectively.

The time point is: sample taken at primary tumor resection. TCRs were sequenced from unsorted whole RNA of tumor, nontumor lung or PBMC. The source was lung tumor tissue, collected at surgery. This receptor was taken from a female donor with early-stage non-small cell lung cancer. This rearrangement joins TRBV10-2 to TRBJ2-7; D might be TRBD1 or TRBD2, each matching 5 bases. The CDR3 loop reads CASSDYGGRSEQYF. DNA for the CDR3: TGCGCCAGCAGTGACTATGGGGGAAGGAGCGAGCAGTACTTC.